This T cell receptor (beta chain) was documented in a study of persistence of HIV-infected CD4 T cells. Cells were stimulated with overlapping HIV-1 Gag 15-mer peptides. CD40L/CD69 double-negative CD45RO-high memory CD4+ T cells were collected. Undetectable plasma HIV-1 RNA below 50 copies/mL lasted at least 4 years. In the case of this clone: Its matching antigen is unknown.

General observations from the study: Antigen-responding cells were enriched for degenerate expanded CDR3beta sequences.

Sequencing used immunoSEQ version 4 in survey mode. Each sample used up to about 1 ug genomic DNA diluted to 10 ng/uL. Sequenced by immunoSEQ multiplex PCR; TCRdb stores in-frame clones only, minus some. This table has around 35,000 clones, more than 75% appearing once. Sample: cultured CD4+ T cells from PBMCs, taken from a patient who received antiretroviral therapy. The clonotype originates from an adult with HIV. The donor label of this sample is uncertain.

The CDR3 loop is CAIGGDRGYGYTF. CDR3 coding DNA: TGTGCCATCGGGGGGGACAGGGGCTATGGCTACACCTTC. This chain joins TRBV10-3 and TRBJ1-2; the match to TRBD1 covers 10 bases. Germline V lookup: CDR1 ENHRY, CDR2 SYGVKD. The V segment lost 8 bases and the J segment 4 bases; nucleotides outside the gene matches: 4. This CDR3 comprises 13 residues.